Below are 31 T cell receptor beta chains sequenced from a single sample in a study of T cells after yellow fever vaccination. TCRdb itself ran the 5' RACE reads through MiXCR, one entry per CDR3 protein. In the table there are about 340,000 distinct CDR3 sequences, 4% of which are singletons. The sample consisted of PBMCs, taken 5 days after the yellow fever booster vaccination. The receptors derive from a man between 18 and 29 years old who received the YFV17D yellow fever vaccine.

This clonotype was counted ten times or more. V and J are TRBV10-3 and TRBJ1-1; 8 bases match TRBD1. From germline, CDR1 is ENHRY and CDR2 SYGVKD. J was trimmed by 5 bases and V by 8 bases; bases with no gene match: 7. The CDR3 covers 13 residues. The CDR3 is CAIGGQGWTEAFF. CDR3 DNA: TGTGCCATCGGTGGACAGGGATGGACTGAAGCTTTCTTT.

CDR3 sequence: CASSQVQQEETQYF. The CDR3 nucleotides are TGCGCCAGCAGCCAAGTCCAACAGGAAGAGACCCAGTACTTC. V usage is TRBV4-1 and J usage is TRBJ2-5, with D perhaps TRBD1 (5 bases). Trimming removed 1 base from V and 3 bases from J, with 9 bases in between. CDR1 is MGHRA, CDR2 YSYEKL, per germline. CDR3 length: 14 residues.

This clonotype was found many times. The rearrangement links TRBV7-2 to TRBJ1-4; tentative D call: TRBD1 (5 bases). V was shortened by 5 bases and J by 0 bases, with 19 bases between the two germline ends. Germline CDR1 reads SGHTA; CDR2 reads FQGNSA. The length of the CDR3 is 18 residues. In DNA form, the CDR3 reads TGTGCCAGCAGCCTCTTCGGGGGAATTTTCGCAACTAATGAAAAACTGTTTTTT. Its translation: CASSLFGGIFATNEKLFF.

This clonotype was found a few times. The CDR3 protein is CASNLGAGEEKLFF. CDR3 coding DNA: TGTGCCAGCAACTTAGGAGCAGGCGAAGAAAAACTGTTTTTT. The rearrangement joins TRBV6-1 to TRBJ1-4; D gene unclear. Trimming stripped 7 bases from V and 8 bases from J, with 17 bases between. Germline V gene lookup returns CDR1 MNHNS and CDR2 SASEGT. The CDR3 sequence is 14 residues long.

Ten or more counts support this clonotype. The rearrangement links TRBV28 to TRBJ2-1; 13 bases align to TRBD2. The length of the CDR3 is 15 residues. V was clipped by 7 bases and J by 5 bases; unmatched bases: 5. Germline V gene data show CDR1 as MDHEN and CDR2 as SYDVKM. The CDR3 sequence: CASNSLAGGNNEQFF. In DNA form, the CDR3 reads TGTGCCAGCAACTCACTAGCGGGGGGGAACAATGAGCAGTTCTTC.

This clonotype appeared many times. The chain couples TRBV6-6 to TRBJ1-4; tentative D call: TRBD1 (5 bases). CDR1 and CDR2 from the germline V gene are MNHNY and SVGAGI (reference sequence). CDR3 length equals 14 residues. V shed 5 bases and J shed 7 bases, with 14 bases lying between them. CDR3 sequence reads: CASSPPGRGEKLFF. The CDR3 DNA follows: TGTGCCAGCAGTCCCCCAGGGAGGGGTGAAAAACTGTTTTTT.

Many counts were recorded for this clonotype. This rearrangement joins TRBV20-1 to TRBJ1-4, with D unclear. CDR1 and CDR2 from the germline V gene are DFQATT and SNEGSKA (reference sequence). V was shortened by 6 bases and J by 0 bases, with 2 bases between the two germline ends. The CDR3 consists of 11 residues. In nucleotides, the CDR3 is TGCAGTGCCGCAACTAATGAAAAACTGTTTTTT. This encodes CSAATNEKLFF.

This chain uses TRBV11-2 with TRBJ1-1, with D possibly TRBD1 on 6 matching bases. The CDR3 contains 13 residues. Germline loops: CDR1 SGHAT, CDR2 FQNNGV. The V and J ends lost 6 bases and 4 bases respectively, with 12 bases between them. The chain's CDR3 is CASREQGFTEAFF. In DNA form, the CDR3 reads TGTGCCAGCAGAGAACAGGGCTTCACTGAAGCTTTCTTT.

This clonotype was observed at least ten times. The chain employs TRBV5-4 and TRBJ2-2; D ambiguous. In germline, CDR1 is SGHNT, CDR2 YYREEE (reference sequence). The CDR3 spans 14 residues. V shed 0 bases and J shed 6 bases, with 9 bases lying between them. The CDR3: CASSLGVSAGELFF. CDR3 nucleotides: TGTGCCAGCAGCTTGGGTGTCAGCGCCGGGGAGCTGTTTTTT.

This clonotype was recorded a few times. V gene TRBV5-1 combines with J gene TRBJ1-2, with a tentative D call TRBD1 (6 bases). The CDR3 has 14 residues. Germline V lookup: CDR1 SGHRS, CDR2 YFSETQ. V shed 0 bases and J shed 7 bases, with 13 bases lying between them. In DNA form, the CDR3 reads TGCGCCAGCAGCTTGGACGCGTCGGGGGCTGGCTACACCTTC. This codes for CASSLDASGAGYTF.

CDR3 in DNA: TGTGCCAGCTCACCACCTGGGGGGGGACCACAACCCGAGCAGTTCTTC. Translation gives CASSPPGGGPQPEQFF. The J gene is TRBJ2-1, the V gene TRBV18; 7 bases map to TRBD2. V dropped 0 bases and J dropped 10; count of bases not matched to a gene: 12. The CDR3 is 16 amino acids. CDR1 and CDR2 from the germline V gene are KGHSH and LQKENI.

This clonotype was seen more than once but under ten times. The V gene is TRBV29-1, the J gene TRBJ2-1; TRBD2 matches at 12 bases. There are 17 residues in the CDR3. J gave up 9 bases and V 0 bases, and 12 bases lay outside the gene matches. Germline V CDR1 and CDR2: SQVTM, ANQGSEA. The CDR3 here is CSVEDARTSGVGGEQFF. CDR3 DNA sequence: TGCAGCGTTGAAGATGCCCGGACTAGCGGGGTGGGAGGTGAGCAGTTCTTC.

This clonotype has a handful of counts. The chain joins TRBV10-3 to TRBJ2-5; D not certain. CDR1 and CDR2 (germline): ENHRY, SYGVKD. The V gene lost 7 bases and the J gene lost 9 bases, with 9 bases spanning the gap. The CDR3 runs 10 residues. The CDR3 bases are TGTGCCATCACTTGTGGGCCCCAGTACTTC. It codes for CAITCGPQYF.

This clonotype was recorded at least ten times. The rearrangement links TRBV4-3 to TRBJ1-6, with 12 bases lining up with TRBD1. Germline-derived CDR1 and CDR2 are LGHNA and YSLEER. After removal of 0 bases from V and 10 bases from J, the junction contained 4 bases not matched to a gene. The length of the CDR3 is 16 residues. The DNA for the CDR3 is TGCGCCAGCAGCCAAGAAATGGGACAGGGGGCATCACCCCTCCACTTT. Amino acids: CASSQEMGQGASPLHF.

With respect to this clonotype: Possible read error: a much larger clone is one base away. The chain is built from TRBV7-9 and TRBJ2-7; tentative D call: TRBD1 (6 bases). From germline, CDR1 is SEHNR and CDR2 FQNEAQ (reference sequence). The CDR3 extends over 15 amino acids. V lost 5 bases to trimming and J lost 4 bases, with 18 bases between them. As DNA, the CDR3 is TGTGCCAGCAGCCTAATCGGGGACATCTTTTACGAGCAGTACGTC. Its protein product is CASSLIGDIFYEQYV.

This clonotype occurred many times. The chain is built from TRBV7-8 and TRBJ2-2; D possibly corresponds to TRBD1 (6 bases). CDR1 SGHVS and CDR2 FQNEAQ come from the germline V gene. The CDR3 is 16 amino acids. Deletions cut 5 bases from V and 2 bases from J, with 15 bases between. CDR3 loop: CASSPGPGANTGELFF. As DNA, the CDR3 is TGTGCCAGCAGCCCGGGACCAGGGGCTAACACCGGGGAGCTGTTTTTT.

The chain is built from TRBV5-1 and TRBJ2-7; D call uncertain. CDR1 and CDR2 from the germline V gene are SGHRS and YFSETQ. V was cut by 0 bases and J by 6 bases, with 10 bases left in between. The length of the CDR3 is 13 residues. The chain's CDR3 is CASSLGPGSEQYV. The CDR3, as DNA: TGCGCCAGCAGCTTGGGGCCGGGTAGCGAGCAGTACGTC.

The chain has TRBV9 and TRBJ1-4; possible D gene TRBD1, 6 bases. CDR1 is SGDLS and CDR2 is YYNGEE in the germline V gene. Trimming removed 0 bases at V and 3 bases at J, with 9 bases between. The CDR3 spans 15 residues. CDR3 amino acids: CASSVAGEPNEKLFF. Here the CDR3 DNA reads TGTGCCAGCAGCGTAGCAGGGGAACCTAATGAAAAACTGTTTTTT.

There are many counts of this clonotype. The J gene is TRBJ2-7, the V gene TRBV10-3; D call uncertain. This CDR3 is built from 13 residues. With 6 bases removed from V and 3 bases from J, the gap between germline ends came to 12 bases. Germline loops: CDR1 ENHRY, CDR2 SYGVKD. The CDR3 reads CAISRGFGYEQYF. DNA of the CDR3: TGTGCCATCAGCCGCGGATTCGGCTACGAGCAGTACTTC.

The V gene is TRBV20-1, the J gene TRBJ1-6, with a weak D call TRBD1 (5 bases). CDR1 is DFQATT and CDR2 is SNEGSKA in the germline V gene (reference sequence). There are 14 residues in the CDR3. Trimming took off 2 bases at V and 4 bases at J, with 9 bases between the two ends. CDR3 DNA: TGCAGTGCTAGACCGGGACCGTATAATTCACCCCTCCACTTT. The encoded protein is CSARPGPYNSPLHF.

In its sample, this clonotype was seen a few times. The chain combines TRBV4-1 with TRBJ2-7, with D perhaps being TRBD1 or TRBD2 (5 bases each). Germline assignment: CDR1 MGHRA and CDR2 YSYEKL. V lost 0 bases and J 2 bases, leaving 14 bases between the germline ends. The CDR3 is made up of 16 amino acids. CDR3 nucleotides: TGCGCCAGCAGCCAAGATTCCGGGGCTTTAGCCTACGAGCAGTACGTC. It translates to CASSQDSGALAYEQYV.

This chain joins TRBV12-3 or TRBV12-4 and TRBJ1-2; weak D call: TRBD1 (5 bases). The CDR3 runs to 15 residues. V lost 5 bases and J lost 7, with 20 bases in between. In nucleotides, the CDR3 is TGTGCCAGCAGTCCCTGGGACCGTGGAGTTGGTGGCTACACCTTC. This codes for CASSPWDRGVGGYTF.

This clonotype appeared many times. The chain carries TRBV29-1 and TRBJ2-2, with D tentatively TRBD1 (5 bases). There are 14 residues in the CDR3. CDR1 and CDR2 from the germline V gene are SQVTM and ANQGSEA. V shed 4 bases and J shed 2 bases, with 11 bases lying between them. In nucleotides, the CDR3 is TGCAGCGTTGGCCTCAGGGCCAACACCGGGGAGCTGTTTTTT. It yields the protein CSVGLRANTGELFF.

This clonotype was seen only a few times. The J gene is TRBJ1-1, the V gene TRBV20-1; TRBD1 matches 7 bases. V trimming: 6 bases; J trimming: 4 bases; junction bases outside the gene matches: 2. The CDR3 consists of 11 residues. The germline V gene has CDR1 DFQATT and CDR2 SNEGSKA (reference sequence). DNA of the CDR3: TGCAGTGCGAGGGACAGCACTGAAGCTTTCTTT. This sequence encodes CSARDSTEAFF.

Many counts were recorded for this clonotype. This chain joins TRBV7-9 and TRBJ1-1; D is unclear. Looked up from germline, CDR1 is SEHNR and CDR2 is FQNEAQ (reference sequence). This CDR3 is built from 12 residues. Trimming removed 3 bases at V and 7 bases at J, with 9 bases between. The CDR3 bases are TGTGCCAGCAGCTTCGGCGACGGTGAAGCTTTCTTT. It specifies CASSFGDGEAFF.

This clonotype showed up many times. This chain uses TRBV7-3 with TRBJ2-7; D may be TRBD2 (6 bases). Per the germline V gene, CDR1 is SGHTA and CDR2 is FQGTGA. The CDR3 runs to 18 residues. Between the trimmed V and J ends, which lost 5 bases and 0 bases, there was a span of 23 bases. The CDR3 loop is CASSREPAGGDASYEQYF. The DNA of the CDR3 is TGTGCCAGCAGCCGGGAGCCGGCGGGCGGGGACGCCTCCTACGAGCAGTACTTC. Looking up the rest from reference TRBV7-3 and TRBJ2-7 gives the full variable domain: GAGVSQTPSNKVTEKGKYVELRCDPISGHTALYWYRQSLGQGPEFLIYFQGTGAADDSGLPNDRFFAVRPEGSVSTLKIQRTERGDSAVYLCASSREPAGGDASYEQYFGPGTRLTVT.

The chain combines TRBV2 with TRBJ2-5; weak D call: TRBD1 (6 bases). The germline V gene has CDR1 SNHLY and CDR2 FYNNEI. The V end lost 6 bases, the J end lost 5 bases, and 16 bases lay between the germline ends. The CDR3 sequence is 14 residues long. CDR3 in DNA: TGTGCCAGCAGGGTACAGGGTGGGGGCGAGACCCAGTACTTC. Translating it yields CASRVQGGGETQYF.

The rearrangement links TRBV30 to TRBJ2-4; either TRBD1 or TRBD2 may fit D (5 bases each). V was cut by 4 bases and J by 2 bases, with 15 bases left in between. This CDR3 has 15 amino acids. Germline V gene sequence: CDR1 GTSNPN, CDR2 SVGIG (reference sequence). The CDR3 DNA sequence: TGTGCCTGGAAGGGACCCGAGGGTACCAAAAACATTCAGTACTTC. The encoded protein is CAWKGPEGTKNIQYF.

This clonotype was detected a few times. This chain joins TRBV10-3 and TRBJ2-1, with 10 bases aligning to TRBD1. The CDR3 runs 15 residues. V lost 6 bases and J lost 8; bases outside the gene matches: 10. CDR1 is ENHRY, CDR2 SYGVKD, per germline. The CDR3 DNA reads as TGTGCCATCAGGGCTCCGGGACAGGGGAGGGATGAGCAGTTCTTC. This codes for CAIRAPGQGRDEQFF.

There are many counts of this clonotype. DNA for the CDR3: TGCAGTGCTAGAGCCAGCAGCGGGGGCAATGAGCAGTTCTTC. Its protein product is CSARASSGGNEQFF. The chain recombines TRBV20-1 with TRBJ2-1, with 8 bases lining up with TRBD2. This CDR3 has 14 residues. Trimming cost V 1 base and J 6 bases; bases outside gene matches: 5. Per the germline V gene, CDR1 is DFQATT and CDR2 is SNEGSKA (reference sequence).

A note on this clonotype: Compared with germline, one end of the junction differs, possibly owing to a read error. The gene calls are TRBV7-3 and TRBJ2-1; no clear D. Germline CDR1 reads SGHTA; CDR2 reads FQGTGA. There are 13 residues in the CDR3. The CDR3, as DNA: TGTGCCAGCAGCTCTTCCATAAACAATGAGCAGTCCTTC. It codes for CASSSSINNEQSF.